This T cell receptor beta chain was captured in a study of breast tumors, draining lymph nodes, adjacent tissues. V was shortened by 5 bases and J by 0 bases, with 19 bases between the two germline ends. Germline CDR1 and CDR2: SGHVS and FQNEAQ. The CDR3 covers 18 residues. This clonotype has just one count. Its cognate antigen is unknown. Breast cancer patients provided tissue from their axillary draining lymph nodes. Notes on the study in general: Data only fit, rather than demonstrated, lymph node origin of most tumor T cells.

Via MiXCR, TCRdb re-called the multiplex PCR reads, giving one row per CDR3 protein. Seen here are about 200,000 distinct CDR3 sequences, approximately 33% observed once, and the top ten hold 4% to 5.5%. The chain couples TRBV7-8 to TRBJ1-4, with a tentative D call TRBD1 (6 bases). The sequence was obtained from a female donor with breast cancer. Some clones in this sample may be carry-over from other donors' samples. What was sequenced was axillary lymph node tissue. CDR3: CASSPLAGRGATNEKLFF. The CDR3 nucleotides read TGTGCCAGCAGCCCACTAGCGGGCAGGGGAGCAACTAATGAAAAACTGTTTTTT.